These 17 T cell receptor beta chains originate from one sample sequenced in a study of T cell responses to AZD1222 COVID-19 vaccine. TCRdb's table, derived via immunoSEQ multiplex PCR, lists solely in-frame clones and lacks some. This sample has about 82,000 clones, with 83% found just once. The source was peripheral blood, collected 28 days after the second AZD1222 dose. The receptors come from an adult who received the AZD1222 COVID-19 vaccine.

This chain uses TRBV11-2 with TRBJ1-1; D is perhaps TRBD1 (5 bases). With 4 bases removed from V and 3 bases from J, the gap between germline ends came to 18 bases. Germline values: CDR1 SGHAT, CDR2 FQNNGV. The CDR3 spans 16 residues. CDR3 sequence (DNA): TGTGCCAGCAGCTACCAGCACAGACGGGGCTACACTGAAGCTTTCTTT. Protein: CASSYQHRRGYTEAFF.

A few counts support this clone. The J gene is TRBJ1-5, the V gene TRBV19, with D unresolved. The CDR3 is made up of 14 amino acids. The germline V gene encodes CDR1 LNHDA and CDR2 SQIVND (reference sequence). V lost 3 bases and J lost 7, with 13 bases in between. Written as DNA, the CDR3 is TGTGCCAGTAGTATCGGGGTCTTAATCCAGCCCCAGCATTTT. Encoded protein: CASSIGVLIQPQHF.

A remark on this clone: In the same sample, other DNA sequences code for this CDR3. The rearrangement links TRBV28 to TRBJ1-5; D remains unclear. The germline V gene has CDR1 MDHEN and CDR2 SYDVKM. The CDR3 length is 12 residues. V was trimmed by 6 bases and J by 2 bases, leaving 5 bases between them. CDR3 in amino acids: CASRQGNQPQHF. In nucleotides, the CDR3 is TGTGCCAGCAGGCAGGGCAATCAGCCCCAGCATTTT.

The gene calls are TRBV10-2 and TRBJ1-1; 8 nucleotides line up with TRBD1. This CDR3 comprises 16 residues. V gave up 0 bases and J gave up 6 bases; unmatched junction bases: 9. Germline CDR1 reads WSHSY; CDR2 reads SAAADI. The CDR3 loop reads CASSESDRTGKPEAFF. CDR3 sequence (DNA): TGCGCCAGCAGTGAGTCCGACAGGACAGGGAAGCCTGAAGCTTTCTTT.

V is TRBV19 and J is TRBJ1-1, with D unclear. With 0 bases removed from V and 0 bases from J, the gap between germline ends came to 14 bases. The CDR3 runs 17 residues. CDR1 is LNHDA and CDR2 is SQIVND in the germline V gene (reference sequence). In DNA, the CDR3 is TGTGCCAGTAGTATAGATGGGATCGTTTTGATGAACACTGAAGCTTTCTTT. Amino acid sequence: CASSIDGIVLMNTEAFF.

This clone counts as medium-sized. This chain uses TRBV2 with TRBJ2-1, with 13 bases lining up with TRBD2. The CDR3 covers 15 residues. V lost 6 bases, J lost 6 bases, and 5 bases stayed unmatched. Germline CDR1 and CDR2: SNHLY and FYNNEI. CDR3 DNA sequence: TGTGCCAGCAGCCTAACTAGCGGGAGGGCCAATGAGCAGTTCTTC. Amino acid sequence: CASSLTSGRANEQFF.

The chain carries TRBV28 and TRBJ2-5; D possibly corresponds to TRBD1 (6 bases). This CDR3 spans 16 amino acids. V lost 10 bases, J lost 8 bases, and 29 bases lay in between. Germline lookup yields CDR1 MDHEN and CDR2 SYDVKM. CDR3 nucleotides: TGTGCCACCCCCCCCGCTGGGGGACAACTTAAAAAAACCCAGTACTTC. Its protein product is CATPPAGGQLKKTQYF. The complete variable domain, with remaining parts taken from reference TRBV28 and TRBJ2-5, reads DVKVTQSSRYLVKRTGEKVFLECVQDMDHENMFWYRQDPGLGLRLIYFSYDVKMKEKGDIPEGYSVSREKKERFSLILESASTNQTSMYLCATPPAGGQLKKTQYFGPGTRLLVL.

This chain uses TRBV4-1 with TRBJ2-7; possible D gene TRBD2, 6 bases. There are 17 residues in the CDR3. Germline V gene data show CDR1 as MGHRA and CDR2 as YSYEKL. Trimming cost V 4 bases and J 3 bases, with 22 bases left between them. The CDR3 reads CASSPLTRGAAFYEQYF. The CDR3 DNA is TGCGCCAGCAGCCCGTTAACACGCGGGGCGGCGTTCTACGAGCAGTACTTC.

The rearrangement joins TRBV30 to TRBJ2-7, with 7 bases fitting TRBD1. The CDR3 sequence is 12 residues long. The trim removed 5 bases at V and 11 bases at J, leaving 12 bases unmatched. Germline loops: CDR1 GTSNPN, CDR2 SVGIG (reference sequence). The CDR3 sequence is CAWSHSDRLEYF. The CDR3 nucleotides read TGTGCCTGGTCACATTCGGACAGGTTGGAGTACTTC.

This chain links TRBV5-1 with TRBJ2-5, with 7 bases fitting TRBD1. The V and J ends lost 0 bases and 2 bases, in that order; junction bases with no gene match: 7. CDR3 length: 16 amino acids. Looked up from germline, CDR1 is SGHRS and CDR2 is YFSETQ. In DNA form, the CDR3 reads TGCGCCAGCAGCTTGGCTCCCACAGGGGCGCAAGAGACCCAGTACTTC. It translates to CASSLAPTGAQETQYF.

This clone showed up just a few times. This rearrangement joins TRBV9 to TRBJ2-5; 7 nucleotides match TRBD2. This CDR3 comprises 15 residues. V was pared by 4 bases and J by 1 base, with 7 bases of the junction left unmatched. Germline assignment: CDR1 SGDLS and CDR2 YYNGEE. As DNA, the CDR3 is TGTGCCAGCAGCCACATAGGGAGGGCCCAAGAGACCCAGTACTTC. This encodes CASSHIGRAQETQYF.

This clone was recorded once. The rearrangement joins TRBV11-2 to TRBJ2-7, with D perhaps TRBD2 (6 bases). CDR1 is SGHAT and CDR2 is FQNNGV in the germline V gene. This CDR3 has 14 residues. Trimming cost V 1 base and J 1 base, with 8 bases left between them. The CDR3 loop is CASSLGGTSYEQYF. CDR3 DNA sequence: TGTGCCAGCAGCTTAGGAGGGACTTCCTACGAGCAGTACTTC.

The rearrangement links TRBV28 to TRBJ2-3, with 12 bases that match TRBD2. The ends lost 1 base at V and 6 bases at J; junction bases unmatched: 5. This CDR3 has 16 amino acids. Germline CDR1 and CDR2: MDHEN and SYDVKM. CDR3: CASSLFPSGGVDTQYF. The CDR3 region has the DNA TGTGCCAGCAGTTTATTTCCTAGCGGGGGGGTGGATACGCAGTATTTT.

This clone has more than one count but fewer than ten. The CDR3 sequence is CASSLRPQGVNGYTF. The CDR3 nucleotides are TGTGCCAGCAGTTTACGCCCCCAGGGAGTGAACGGCTACACCTTC. J is TRBJ1-2 and V is TRBV27, with D maybe TRBD1 (5 bases). The germline V gene has CDR1 MNHEY and CDR2 SMNVEV (reference sequence). The ends were cut back, 2 bases at V and 8 bases at J, with 18 bases in the middle. The CDR3 is 15 residues long.

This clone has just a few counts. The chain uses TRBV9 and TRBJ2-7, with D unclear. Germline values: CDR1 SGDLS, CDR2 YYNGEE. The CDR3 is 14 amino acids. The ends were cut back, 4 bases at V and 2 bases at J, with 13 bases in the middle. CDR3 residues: CASSPSQNPYEQYF. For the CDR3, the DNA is TGTGCCAGCAGCCCCAGCCAGAATCCCTACGAGCAGTACTTC.

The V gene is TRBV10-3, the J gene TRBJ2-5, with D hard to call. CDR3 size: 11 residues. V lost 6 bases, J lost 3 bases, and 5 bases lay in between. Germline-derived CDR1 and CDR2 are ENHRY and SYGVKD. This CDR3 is CAIRLEETQYF. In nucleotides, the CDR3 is TGTGCCATCAGATTGGAAGAGACCCAGTACTTC.

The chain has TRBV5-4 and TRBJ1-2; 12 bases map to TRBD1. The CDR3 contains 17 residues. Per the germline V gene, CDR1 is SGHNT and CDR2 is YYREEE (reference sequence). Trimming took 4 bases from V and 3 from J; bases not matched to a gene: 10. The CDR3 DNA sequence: TGTGCCAGCAGCCTAACCGGGACAGGGGGCGACTACTATGGCTACACCTTC. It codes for CASSLTGTGGDYYGYTF. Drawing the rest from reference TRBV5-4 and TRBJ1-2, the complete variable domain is ETGVTQSPTHLIKTRGQQVTLRCSSQSGHNTVSWYQQALGQGPQFIFQYYREEENGRGNFPPRFSGLQFPNYSSELNVNALELDDSALYLCASSLTGTGGDYYGYTFGSGTRLTVV.